The sequence of this TCR beta chain was determined in a study of T cells in Graves' hyperthyroidism and ophthalmopathy. Turning to the study itself: Peripheral blood was drawn at first diagnosis, prior to all treatment.

Study results and limitations: A model of 13 V-J pairs discriminated ophthalmopathy from stable hyperthyroidism. Ophthalmopathy, which appeared later, was predicted by the model a median around 6.5 months before onset.

From RNA transcripts, TCR beta CDR3 regions were amplified. The TCR CDR3 first-round RT-PCR relied on the HTBI primer set. TCRdb redid the calling of the multiplex PCR reads with MiXCR, one entry per CDR3 protein. This sample carries approximately 250,000 distinct CDR3 sequences, approximately 25% of them seen once, and the ten largest clones take 35%. This clonotype was counted many times. Its antigen is not identified. The sample taken for sequencing was blood. The receptor comes from a woman aged 35 to 49 with Graves' ophthalmopathy.

CDR3 sequence (DNA): TGTGCCAGCATTACATACTCTGGGGCCAACGTCCTGACTTTC. This gives the protein CASITYSGANVLTF. The chain has TRBV12-3 or TRBV12-4 and TRBJ2-6; unclear D gene. Trimming shortened V by 7 bases and J by 0 bases, and 7 bases separated the two germline ends. This CDR3 is 14 amino acids long.